This T cell receptor (beta chain) was retrieved from a study of cytomegalovirus exposure and HLA in healthy donors. The junction had 7 bases not matched to a gene; V was cut back by 7 bases and J by 7 bases. This CDR3 contains 13 residues. Germline CDR1 is SNHLY and CDR2 is FYNNEI. Study-level points and caveats: Rarity marked most TCR sequences, yet some public TCRs occurred in many donors.

Of note for this clone: Its antigen is undetermined.

The primer mix had 60 Vbeta and 13 Jbeta primers. Produced via immunoSEQ multiplex PCR; TCRdb's table is partial and in-frame only. This sample's table has under 200,000 clones. This clonotype was sampled from a man aged 30 to 39 in good health and CMV-seronegative. The chain recombines TRBV2 with TRBJ2-1, with TRBD2 identical over 7 bases. The sequenced sample was PBMCs. For the CDR3, the DNA is TGTGCCAGCATGAGCGGGACTTGGAATGAGCAGTTCTTC. This gives the protein CASMSGTWNEQFF.